Within the sample, the clone carrying this T cell receptor (beta chain) is medium-sized. No antigen is known for it. This CDR3 has 15 amino acids. CDR1 is LNHNV and CDR2 is YYDKDF in the germline V gene (reference sequence). Trimming stripped 0 bases from V and 3 bases from J, with 8 bases between. The sample is drawn from a study of siplizumab effects on memory and regulatory T cells. The table came from immunoSEQ multiplex PCR; TCRdb's copy has only in-frame clones and leaves some out. The data hold fewer than 11,000 clones, with more than 35% observed a single time. Kept together in coculture, the mixed lymphocyte reaction cells spent less than seven days at 37°C.

The sequence was obtained from a human donor in good health; the cells came from an allogeneic mixed lymphocyte reaction. The chain couples TRBV15 to TRBJ1-4; no clear D gene. The sequencing input was CFSE-low (dividing) CD8+ T cells sorted from an allogeneic mixed lymphocyte reaction. Here the CDR3 reads CATSRERQPNEKLFF. CDR3 in DNA: TGTGCCACCAGCAGAGAACGTCAGCCTAATGAAAAACTGTTTTTT.